This entry lists 13 T cell receptor beta chains sequenced from one sample in a study of cytomegalovirus exposure and HLA in healthy donors. The PCR was carried out with 60 Vbeta primers and 13 Jbeta primers. Data came from immunoSEQ multiplex PCR; TCRdb stores just in-frame clones and leaves some out. This table has under 200,000 clones, approximately 71% appearing once. The sequencing input was PBMCs. The receptors come from a woman aged 18-35 years in good health and CMV-seropositive.

CDR3 sequence reads: CASRGGFVGDTQYF. The CDR3 DNA reads as TGTGCCAGCAGGGGGGGTTTTGTGGGCGATACGCAGTATTTT. J is TRBJ2-3 and V is TRBV7-6, with D perhaps TRBD2 (6 bases). The CDR3 loop spans 14 amino acids. The V gene's germline CDR1 is SGHVS and CDR2 FNYEAQ. Trimming removed 6 bases at V and 6 bases at J, with 16 bases between.

This chain connects TRBV7-2 to TRBJ1-2; TRBD1 agrees at 7 bases. After removal of 4 bases from V and 5 bases from J, the junction contained 13 bases not matched to a gene. Germline CDR1 is SGHTA and CDR2 is FQGNSA. The CDR3 contains 16 residues. The CDR3 region has the DNA TGTGCCAGCAGCTCGCCCTATGGGACAGATAATTATGGCTACACCTTC. This sequence encodes CASSSPYGTDNYGYTF.

The genes are TRBV6-5 and TRBJ1-6; D might be TRBD1 (6 bases). The CDR3 is 16 amino acids. Germline lookup yields CDR1 MNHEY and CDR2 SVGAGI. V was clipped by 0 bases and J by 6 bases, with 12 bases between them. Here the CDR3 DNA reads TGTGCCAGCAGTTACTCGAGGCACAGGGTTAATTCACCCCTCCACTTT. This sequence encodes CASSYSRHRVNSPLHF.

The chain uses TRBV6-5 and TRBJ2-3; a weak D match, TRBD2 (5 bases). The germline V gene has CDR1 MNHEY and CDR2 SVGAGI. This CDR3 comprises 15 residues. Deletions cut 4 bases from V and 1 base from J, with 12 bases between. The CDR3 sequence: CASSFTEVGTDTQYF. CDR3 nucleotide sequence: TGTGCCAGCAGTTTTACGGAGGTCGGCACAGATACGCAGTATTTT.

The rearrangement joins TRBV2 to TRBJ1-1; TRBD1 matches 10 bases. The germline CDR1 and CDR2 sequences are SNHLY and FYNNEI. The CDR3 spans 16 residues. The CDR3 here is CALDRGMKSINTEAFF. CDR3 in DNA: TGTGCACTGGACAGGGGGATGAAGTCAATCAACACTGAAGCTTTCTTT.

This clone was seen only once. This chain connects TRBV14 to TRBJ2-3, with D possibly matching TRBD1 (5 bases). CDR3 length equals 12 residues. The germline gives CDR1 SGHDN, CDR2 FVKESK. The V and J ends lost 5 bases and 6 bases respectively, with 9 bases between them. The CDR3 loop is CASSESGDTQYF. CDR3 sequence (DNA): TGTGCCAGCAGCGAATCAGGGGATACGCAGTATTTT.

A single count supports this clone. The CDR3 loop reads CASSQVSGSTYEQYF. CDR3 coding DNA: TGCGCCAGCAGCCAAGTTAGCGGGAGCACCTACGAGCAGTACTTC. The chain combines TRBV4-1 with TRBJ2-7, with 9 positions matching TRBD2. CDR1 is MGHRA and CDR2 is YSYEKL in the germline V gene. The CDR3 has 15 amino acids. V dropped 1 base and J dropped 2; count of bases not matched to a gene: 3.

A few counts support this clone. The rearrangement uses TRBV7-9 and TRBJ2-1; D gene uncertain. The CDR3 is made up of 16 amino acids. Germline V gene sequence: CDR1 SEHNR, CDR2 FQNEAQ (reference sequence). Trimming took off 5 bases at V and 3 bases at J, with 17 bases between the two ends. The CDR3 sequence: CASSLNTDIFYNEQFF. The CDR3 DNA reads TGTGCCAGCAGCCTCAATACTGACATATTCTACAATGAGCAGTTCTTC.

Only a few counts were recorded for this clone. The chain couples TRBV4-1 to TRBJ2-7; TRBD1 agrees at 7 bases. Germline lookup yields CDR1 MGHRA and CDR2 YSYEKL. With 1 base clipped from V and 0 bases from J, the junction kept 6 bases outside the gene matches. The CDR3 length is 16 residues. The chain's CDR3 is CASSQGPRDSSYEQYF. The CDR3 coding sequence is TGCGCCAGCAGCCAAGGTCCAAGGGACAGCTCCTACGAGCAGTACTTC.

This clone has a handful of counts. The chain uses TRBV13 and TRBJ2-4; D might be TRBD2 (7 bases). This CDR3 is built from 16 residues. V was clipped by 7 bases and J by 0 bases, with 16 bases between them. Per germline, CDR1 PRHDT and CDR2 FYEKMQ (reference sequence). CDR3 amino acids: CASKLGGGLAKNIQYF. CDR3 DNA: TGTGCCAGCAAACTAGGGGGGGGGTTAGCCAAAAACATTCAGTACTTC.

The chain recombines TRBV28 with TRBJ2-7; the D gene is possibly TRBD1 (6 bases). Germline CDR1 reads MDHEN; CDR2 reads SYDVKM. The CDR3 totals 15 residues. Trimming left V 3 bases short and J 4 bases short, with 16 bases between. The CDR3 spells CASSFRGQKSYEQYF. In DNA, the CDR3 is TGTGCCAGCAGTTTCAGGGGCCAAAAAAGTTACGAGCAGTACTTC.

The chain has TRBV6-1 and TRBJ1-3; 8 nucleotides match TRBD1. The CDR3 sequence is 14 residues long. CDR1 is MNHNS and CDR2 is SASEGT in the germline V gene. The J segment lost 4 bases and the V segment lost 4 bases, leaving 3 bases of the junction unmatched. This CDR3 reads CASSAWTGGNTIYF. As DNA, the CDR3 is TGTGCCAGCAGTGCTTGGACAGGGGGAAACACCATATATTTT.

The chain has TRBV6-5 and TRBJ2-7; possibly TRBD2 for D (6 bases). Trimming cost V 0 bases and J 2 bases, with 14 bases left between them. Germline V CDR1 and CDR2: MNHEY, SVGAGI. This CDR3 spans 16 amino acids. The CDR3 DNA follows: TGTGCCAGCAGTTACTCGAAACTGGAGGGGACCTACGAGCAGTACTTC. Translating it yields CASSYSKLEGTYEQYF.